This T cell receptor (beta chain) was identified during a study of cytomegalovirus exposure and HLA in healthy donors. Concerning this clone itself: No antigen is known for it.

The CDR3 consists of 15 residues. V gave up 3 bases and J gave up 6 bases, with 12 bases separating them. The V gene's germline CDR1 is MNHNS and CDR2 SASEGT. Researchers ran the PCR with 60 Vbeta and 13 Jbeta primers. Measured with immunoSEQ multiplex PCR; TCRdb has only the in-frame clones, and not every one. Among about 160,000 clones listed, approximately 81% were seen once. The study's findings and limits: Being indistinguishable, some V segments were excluded, TRBV6-2 and TRBV6-3 among them.

This TCR came from a man younger than 35 in good health and CMV-seropositive. This chain connects TRBV6-1 to TRBJ1-6, with D maybe TRBD1 (5 bases). Sequenced sample: PBMCs. The CDR3 reads CASSETGGVNSPLHF. The CDR3, as DNA: TGTGCCAGCAGTGAGACGGGGGGGGTTAATTCACCCCTCCACTTT.